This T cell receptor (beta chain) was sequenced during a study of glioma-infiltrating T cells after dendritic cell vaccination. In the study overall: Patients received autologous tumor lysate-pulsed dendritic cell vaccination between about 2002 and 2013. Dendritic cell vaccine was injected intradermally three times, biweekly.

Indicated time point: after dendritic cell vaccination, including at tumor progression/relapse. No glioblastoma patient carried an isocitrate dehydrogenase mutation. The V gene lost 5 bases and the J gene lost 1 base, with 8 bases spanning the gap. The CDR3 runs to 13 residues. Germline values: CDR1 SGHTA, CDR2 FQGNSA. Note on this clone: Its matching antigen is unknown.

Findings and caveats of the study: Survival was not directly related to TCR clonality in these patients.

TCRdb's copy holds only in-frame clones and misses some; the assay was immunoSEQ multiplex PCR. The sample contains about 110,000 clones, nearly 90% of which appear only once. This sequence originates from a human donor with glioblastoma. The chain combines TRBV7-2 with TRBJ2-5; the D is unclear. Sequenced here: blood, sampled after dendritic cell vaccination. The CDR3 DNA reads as TGTGCCAGCAGCGGCGGCGGCCAAGAGACCCAGTACTTC. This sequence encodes CASSGGGQETQYF.